These 10 T cell receptor beta chains were all obtained from the same sample, sequenced in a study of cytomegalovirus exposure and HLA in healthy donors. Researchers ran the PCR with 60 Vbeta and 13 Jbeta primers. Clones were read by immunoSEQ multiplex PCR, and TCRdb kept only the in-frame ones, dropping some. The sample has some 150,000 clones, roughly 9.6% seen once. Sequences were obtained from PBMCs. These receptors were collected from a woman aged 40-49 years in good health and CMV-seropositive.

This clone showed up just a few times. The V gene is TRBV6-5, the J gene TRBJ2-2; D ambiguous. V was pared by 2 bases and J by 7 bases, with 8 bases between. The CDR3 loop spans 13 amino acids. Germline CDR1 and CDR2: MNHEY and SVGAGI. The CDR3 region is CASSYILGGELFF. The CDR3 region has the DNA TGTGCCAGCAGTTACATTCTCGGCGGGGAGCTGTTTTTT.

For this clone: Other DNA sequences in this specimen translate into the identical CDR3. The rearrangement links TRBV5-1 to TRBJ2-1; 9 nucleotides match TRBD2. The germline CDR1 and CDR2 sequences are SGHRS and YFSETQ. The CDR3 has 15 residues. V dropped 0 bases and J dropped 7; count of bases not matched to a gene: 5. In nucleotides, the CDR3 is TGCGCCAGCAGCTTGGTGGCGGGGGGGCTTAATGAGCAGTTCTTC. It is translated as CASSLVAGGLNEQFF.

Comment on this clone: A read error may explain this, as a much larger clone is one base away. The conserved final phenylalanine or tryptophan is absent from the CDR3, which likely points to a read error. V usage is TRBV25-1 and J usage is TRBJ1-1; D is ambiguous. Germline V gives CDR1 MGHDK, CDR2 SYGVNS. The CDR3 has 14 amino acids. Trimming left V 4 bases short and J 5 bases short, with 14 bases between. The CDR3 sequence is CASSGAGRVTEAFV. The DNA for the CDR3 is TGTGCCAGCAGTGGGGCCGGGAGGGTGACTGAAGCTTTCGTT.

The CDR3 DNA reads TGTGCCAGCAGCCTTAATATTCAAGCGCGGGAGACCCAGTACTTC. Translated, it gives CASSLNIQARETQYF. The J gene is TRBJ2-5, the V gene TRBV7-2; D is unresolved. V lost 5 bases and J 5 bases, leaving 18 bases between the germline ends. Germline-derived CDR1 and CDR2 are SGHTA and FQGNSA. The CDR3 is 15 amino acids.

The table lists this clone with a few counts. V is TRBV10-3 and J is TRBJ2-5, with TRBD1 identical over 7 bases. CDR1 and CDR2 from the germline V gene are ENHRY and SYGVKD. The CDR3 is 12 amino acids. V was pared by 8 bases and J by 4 bases, with 4 bases of the junction left unmatched. The CDR3 sequence is CAISDRVETQYF. The CDR3 nucleotides are TGTGCCATCTCCGACAGGGTAGAGACCCAGTACTTC.

V and J are TRBV29-1 and TRBJ1-1; D is possibly TRBD1 (6 bases). CDR1 is SQVTM, CDR2 ANQGSEA, per germline. V was trimmed by 5 bases and J by 2 bases, leaving 12 bases between them. This CDR3 spans 13 amino acids. The DNA of the CDR3 is TGCAGCGTTCAGACAGGAGCCAACACTGAAGCTTTCTTT. This sequence encodes CSVQTGANTEAFF.

This chain links TRBV6-1 with TRBJ1-6; D uncertain. This CDR3 contains 14 residues. CDR1 and CDR2 (germline): MNHNS, SASEGT. Trimming shortened V by 3 bases and J by 7 bases, and 10 bases separated the two germline ends. The CDR3: CASSDRQGNSPLHF. DNA of the CDR3: TGTGCCAGCAGTGATAGACAAGGAAATTCACCCCTCCACTTT.

This clone was counted only a few times. The J gene is TRBJ1-5, the V gene TRBV6-6; TRBD1 aligns across 9 bases. V shed 5 bases and J 7 bases; nucleotides not matched to a gene: 6. The CDR3 totals 14 residues. The V gene's germline CDR1 is MNHNY and CDR2 SVGAGI (reference sequence). Here the CDR3 reads CASSRTGGAQPQHF. CDR3 coding DNA: TGTGCCAGCAGTCGTACAGGGGGCGCACAGCCCCAGCATTTT.

This clone was picked up one time. The V call is TRBV19, the J call TRBJ2-1, with 8 bases fitting TRBD2. J was trimmed by 1 base and V by 1 base; bases with no gene match: 3. CDR1 is LNHDA, CDR2 SQIVND, per germline (reference sequence). The CDR3 loop spans 16 amino acids. In nucleotides, the CDR3 is TGTGCCAGTAGTATAGGCGGGGGGAATTCCTACAATGAGCAGTTCTTC. Translation gives CASSIGGGNSYNEQFF.

J is TRBJ1-2 and V is TRBV5-6; D gene ambiguous. The CDR3 has 14 amino acids. Trimming pared 1 base from V and 4 bases from J, leaving 11 bases between. Per germline, CDR1 SGHDT and CDR2 YYEEEE. The CDR3 sequence: CASSLWAEAYGYTF. The CDR3 nucleotides read TGTGCCAGCAGCTTGTGGGCTGAAGCCTATGGCTACACCTTC.